This record concerns one T cell receptor (beta chain) sequence. Its specificity is unknown. This specimen comes from a study of T cell responses to AZD1222 COVID-19 vaccine. On the study more broadly: Second-dose timings of about 4 or about 12 weeks were pooled.

The CDR3 is 13 residues long. CDR1 is SGHRS, CDR2 YFSETQ, per germline. V was clipped by 2 bases and J by 4 bases, with 6 bases between them. Study-wide results and limits: Unmutated variant regions reportedly attract nearly half of all spike-specific TCRs. The donors showed a predominance of white British ancestry and of females, with possible underestimation of clonal diversity. Two AZD1222 administrations were followed by greater Spike-specific TCR breadth and depth.

Here immunoSEQ multiplex PCR was the method, and the copy in TCRdb shows in-frame clones only, minus some. The repertoire holds roughly 200,000 clones, with around 88% as singletons. The TCR originated in an adult in good health. This chain links TRBV5-1 with TRBJ2-2; no definite D call. Specimen: peripheral blood, collected on day 0 of AZD1222 vaccination. The CDR3 DNA sequence: TGCGCCAGCAGCTTAAGCCTCACCGGGGAGCTGTTTTTT. This codes for CASSLSLTGELFF.